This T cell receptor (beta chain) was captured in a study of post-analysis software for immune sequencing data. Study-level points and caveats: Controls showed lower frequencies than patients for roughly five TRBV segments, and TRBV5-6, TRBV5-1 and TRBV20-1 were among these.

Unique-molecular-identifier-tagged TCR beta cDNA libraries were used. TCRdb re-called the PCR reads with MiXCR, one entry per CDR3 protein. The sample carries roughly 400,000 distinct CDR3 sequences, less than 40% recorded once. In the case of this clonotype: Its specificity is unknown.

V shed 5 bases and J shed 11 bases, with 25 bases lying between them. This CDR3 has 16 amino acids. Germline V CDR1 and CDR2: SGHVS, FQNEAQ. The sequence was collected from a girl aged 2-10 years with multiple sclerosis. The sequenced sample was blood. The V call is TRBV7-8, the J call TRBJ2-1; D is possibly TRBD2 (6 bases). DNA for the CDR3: TGTGCCAGCAGCCCGAATAGGGGAGGACATCCTCCCCAGCAGTTCTTC. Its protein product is CASSPNRGGHPPQQFF.